A single sample is the source of the 13 T cell receptor beta chains below, sequenced in a study of blood T cells in healthy people across ages. Combining a sample-barcoded 5' primer with a J-beta primer mix, a second PCR ran for about 7 to 12 cycles. TCRdb itself ran the 5' RACE reads through MiXCR, one entry per CDR3 protein. The sample yields more than 1,400,000 distinct CDR3 sequences, 42% seen once. What was sequenced was blood. Receptors were obtained from a woman aged 18 to 35 in good health.

This chain joins TRBV11-2 and TRBJ1-1, with TRBD1 matching 9 bases. The V and J ends lost 4 bases and 5 bases, in that order; junction bases with no gene match: 8. Germline CDR1 and CDR2: SGHAT and FQNNGV. There are 15 residues in the CDR3. DNA of the CDR3: TGTGCCAGCAGCTCCCAACGGGACAGGGTAACTGAAGCTTTCTTT. It translates to CASSSQRDRVTEAFF.

This chain connects TRBV12-3 or TRBV12-4 to TRBJ2-1; D is unclear. Trimming left V 6 bases short and J 7 bases short, with 7 bases between. The CDR3 totals 11 residues. DNA of the CDR3: TGTGCCAGCAGGGATGTGAATGAGCAGTTCTTC. It translates to CASRDVNEQFF.

The chain links TRBV6-1 to TRBJ2-6; no clear D gene. The germline V and J ends were trimmed by 4 bases and 13 bases, with 8 bases remaining between them. Germline V gene sequence: CDR1 MNHNS, CDR2 SASEGT. The CDR3 is 11 residues long. The CDR3 protein is CASSGPPVLTF. CDR3 DNA sequence: TGTGCCAGCAGTGGTCCGCCAGTCCTGACTTTC.

This chain joins TRBV12-3 or TRBV12-4 and TRBJ2-5; D gene uncertain. Trimming stripped 4 bases from V and 7 bases from J, with 13 bases between. The CDR3 length is 13 residues. The CDR3: CASSWQTLGTQYF. CDR3 DNA sequence: TGTGCCAGCAGTTGGCAGACGCTCGGGACCCAGTACTTC.

J is TRBJ2-5 and V is TRBV9; D perhaps matches TRBD2 (5 bases). This CDR3 is 12 amino acids long. The germline V gene encodes CDR1 SGDLS and CDR2 YYNGEE. Trimming removed 4 bases at V and 4 bases at J, with 8 bases between. The CDR3: CASSTSGETQYF. The CDR3 region has the DNA TGTGCCAGCAGCACCAGCGGAGAGACCCAGTACTTC.

This clonotype was found a few times. The CDR3 protein is CASSVGGGGAYEQYF. Here the CDR3 DNA reads TGTGCCAGCAGCGTAGGCGGCGGGGGGGCCTACGAGCAGTACTTC. The rearrangement joins TRBV9 to TRBJ2-7; 9 bases fit TRBD2. This CDR3 is 15 amino acids long. The V gene end was trimmed by 0 bases and the J gene end by 2 bases; junction bases not matched to a gene: 3. Germline V CDR1 and CDR2: SGDLS, YYNGEE.

The chain couples TRBV28 to TRBJ1-1; tentative D call: TRBD1 (5 bases). Trimming took 2 bases from V and 9 from J, leaving 10 bases between them. Germline CDR1 is MDHEN and CDR2 is SYDVKM. The CDR3 sequence is 12 residues long. In nucleotides, the CDR3 is TGTGCCAGCAGTTTACGGGGCGGCAAAGCTTTCTTT. Translation: CASSLRGGKAFF.

The chain uses TRBV18 and TRBJ1-5; no reliable D call. V gave up 4 bases and J gave up 0 bases, with 16 bases separating them. The CDR3 sequence is 17 residues long. The germline CDR1 and CDR2 sequences are KGHSH and LQKENI. In DNA, the CDR3 is TGTGCCAGCTCACTGGAAGGCCCAACATATAGCAATCAGCCCCAGCATTTT. It is translated as CASSLEGPTYSNQPQHF. The full variable domain, its missing parts supplied by reference TRBV18 and TRBJ1-5, is NAGVMQNPRHLVRRRGQEARLRCSPMKGHSHVYWYRQLPEEGLKFMVYLQKENIIDESGMPKERFSAEFPKEGPSILRIQQVVRGDSAAYFCASSLEGPTYSNQPQHFGDGTRLSIL.

The chain couples TRBV5-5 to TRBJ1-5; 7 bases fit TRBD1. The CDR3 totals 16 residues. Germline values: CDR1 SGHKS, CDR2 YYEKEE (reference sequence). Losses at the gene ends were 0 bases for V and 2 bases for J; bases not matched to a gene: 5. CDR3 amino acids: CASSLGGTVGNQPQHF. The CDR3 coding sequence is TGTGCCAGCAGCTTGGGGGGGACAGTGGGCAATCAGCCCCAGCATTTT.

The chain combines TRBV12-3 or TRBV12-4 with TRBJ2-5; D is undetermined. TRBJ2-7 explains the end of the DNA better; the J call may be wrong. This CDR3 is built from 13 residues. CDR3 DNA: TGTGCCAGCAGTCTAGGACCCCTCCGCGAGCAGTACTTC. Its translation: CASSLGPLREQYF.

This sequence joins TRBV5-1 and TRBJ2-2; 7 bases agree with TRBD1. Trimming at V came to 5 bases and at J to 0 bases, leaving 7 bases not matched to a gene. Germline V CDR1 and CDR2: SGHRS, YFSETQ. This CDR3 spans 16 amino acids. In DNA form, the CDR3 reads TGCGCCAGCAGGCGGACTGACAGGGCGAACACCGGGGAGCTGTTTTTT. It encodes CASRRTDRANTGELFF.

The table lists this clonotype with a few counts. The V call is TRBV28, the J call TRBJ1-4; D remains ambiguous. CDR1 is MDHEN, CDR2 SYDVKM, per germline. Trimming left V 2 bases short and J 5 bases short, with 9 bases between. The CDR3 contains 14 residues. The CDR3 loop reads CASSLEGANEKLFF. In DNA, the CDR3 is TGTGCCAGCAGTTTAGAGGGCGCGAATGAAAAACTGTTTTTT.

This clonotype has a count of ten or more. The V call is TRBV12-3 or TRBV12-4, the J call TRBJ2-3; TRBD1 might be the D (5 bases). This CDR3 has 13 amino acids. Trimming left V 8 bases short and J 1 base short, with 10 bases between. This CDR3 reads CASQGWGTDTQYF. CDR3 DNA sequence: TGTGCCAGCCAGGGCTGGGGCACAGATACGCAGTATTTT.